The 27 T cell receptor beta chains below come from one sample, sequenced in a study of shared clonotypes between healthy human individuals. Measured with immunoSEQ multiplex PCR; TCRdb has only the in-frame clones, and not every one. Of 850,000 to 1,200,000 clones in the sample, roughly 70% were seen once. Sequenced sample: memory CD4+ T cells sorted from blood. Subset reported: CD45RA-negative fraction. The receptor set was obtained from a man aged 18 to 35 in good health.

V and J are TRBV18 and TRBJ1-6, with 7 positions matching TRBD1. The CDR3 totals 15 residues. Germline assignment: CDR1 KGHSH and CDR2 LQKENI. Trimming at V came to 3 bases and at J to 9 bases, leaving 8 bases not matched to a gene. Here the CDR3 reads CASSPSGGAGSPLHF. The CDR3 nucleotides read TGTGCCAGCTCACCCTCAGGGGGGGCAGGTTCACCCCTCCACTTT.

This chain links TRBV30 with TRBJ2-6; D is ambiguous. Germline-derived CDR1 and CDR2 are GTSNPN and SVGIG (reference sequence). Trimming cost V 3 bases and J 4 bases, with 7 bases left between them. The CDR3 has 13 residues. CDR3 sequence (DNA): TGTGCCTGGAGGTTAGGGGGGGCCAACGTCCTGACTTTC. This sequence encodes CAWRLGGANVLTF.

V is TRBV6-5 and J is TRBJ1-2; no definite D call. Per germline, CDR1 MNHEY and CDR2 SVGAGI. This CDR3 contains 13 residues. V was pared by 1 base and J by 7 bases, with 10 bases between. The CDR3 loop is CASSYLGRVGYTF. As DNA, the CDR3 is TGTGCCAGCAGTTACTTGGGGAGGGTTGGCTACACCTTC.

The CDR3 DNA reads TGTGCCAGCCGGGGACAGTCTAGCACAGATACGCAGTATTTT. Its translation is CASRGQSSTDTQYF. The rearrangement uses TRBV25-1 and TRBJ2-3; 7 bases map to TRBD1. The CDR3 spans 14 residues. J gave up 0 bases and V 8 bases, and 5 bases lay outside the gene matches. Germline loops: CDR1 MGHDK, CDR2 SYGVNS. Using reference TRBV25-1 and TRBJ2-3 for the parts outside the CDR3, the full variable domain is EADIYQTPRYLVIGTGKKITLECSQTMGHDKMYWYQQDPGMELHLIHYSYGVNSTEKGDLSSESTVSRIRTEHFPLTLESARPSHTSQYLCASRGQSSTDTQYFGPGTRLTVL.

Regarding this clone: Other DNA sequences of this sample code for an identical CDR3. The CDR3 coding sequence is TGCGCCAGCAGCTTGGGGACTAGCGGGTACAATGAGCAGTTCTTC. Residues: CASSLGTSGYNEQFF. The rearrangement links TRBV5-1 to TRBJ2-1; the match to TRBD2 covers 11 bases. The CDR3 loop spans 15 amino acids. Germline V gene lookup returns CDR1 SGHRS and CDR2 YFSETQ. The V segment lost 0 bases and the J segment 4 bases; nucleotides outside the gene matches: 0.

The V call is TRBV11-3, the J call TRBJ2-2; no definite D call. The CDR3 consists of 13 residues. Germline values: CDR1 SGHNT, CDR2 YENEEA. V was cut by 5 bases and J by 6 bases, with 10 bases left in between. CDR3 residues: CASSVRASGELFF. CDR3 in DNA: TGTGCCAGCAGCGTGCGAGCCTCCGGGGAGCTGTTTTTT.

This chain joins TRBV5-4 and TRBJ2-3, with no clear D. Germline V lookup: CDR1 SGHNT, CDR2 YYREEE (reference sequence). Trimming took off 0 bases at V and 0 bases at J, with 8 bases between the two ends. The CDR3 contains 15 residues. The CDR3 loop reads CASSLGRASTDTQYF. The CDR3 DNA follows: TGTGCCAGCAGCTTGGGTAGGGCTAGCACAGATACGCAGTATTTT.

This clone turned up a few times. The chain uses TRBV14 and TRBJ1-6; TRBD1 agrees at 7 bases. V gave up 4 bases and J gave up 10 bases; unmatched junction bases: 4. CDR3 length: 13 residues. CDR1 and CDR2 (germline): SGHDN, FVKESK. DNA for the CDR3: TGTGCCAGCAGCCGGGACAGTAGGTCACCCCTCCACTTT. This gives the protein CASSRDSRSPLHF.

This clone was observed at least ten times. The chain joins TRBV2 to TRBJ1-2; tentative D call: TRBD1 (5 bases). CDR1 SNHLY and CDR2 FYNNEI come from the germline V gene. The CDR3 runs to 13 residues. Trimming took off 4 bases at V and 4 bases at J, with 10 bases between the two ends. The CDR3 nucleotides read TGTGCCAGCAGTGTTCAGGGCCGCTATGGCTACACCTTC. This sequence encodes CASSVQGRYGYTF.

The CDR3 nucleotides are TGTGCCAGTAGTATAGAGGGGGTATGGGGTAGTAGCAATCAGCCCCAGCATTTT. It is translated as CASSIEGVWGSSNQPQHF. V is TRBV19 and J is TRBJ1-5, with a tentative D call TRBD1 (5 bases). Germline lookup yields CDR1 LNHDA and CDR2 SQIVND (reference sequence). V lost 0 bases and J 0 bases, leaving 15 bases between the germline ends. The CDR3 length is 18 residues.

The chain joins TRBV5-4 to TRBJ2-3, with 7 bases lining up with TRBD1. Losses at the gene ends were 4 bases for V and 2 bases for J; bases not matched to a gene: 7. Per the germline V gene, CDR1 is SGHNT and CDR2 is YYREEE (reference sequence). The CDR3 consists of 15 residues. The CDR3 bases are TGTGCCAGCAGCACAAGGACAGGCGTCACAGATACGCAGTATTTT. It translates to CASSTRTGVTDTQYF. Supplemented by reference TRBV5-4 and TRBJ2-3, the full variable domain reads ETGVTQSPTHLIKTRGQQVTLRCSSQSGHNTVSWYQQALGQGPQFIFQYYREEENGRGNFPPRFSGLQFPNYSSELNVNALELDDSALYLCASSTRTGVTDTQYFGPGTRLTVL.

The chain links TRBV7-9 to TRBJ1-2; D unresolved. This CDR3 comprises 11 residues. Between the trimmed V and J ends, which lost 5 bases and 13 bases, there was a span of 14 bases. Germline V CDR1 and CDR2: SEHNR, FQNEAQ (reference sequence). The CDR3 spells CASSGLTGSTF. CDR3 sequence (DNA): TGTGCCAGCAGCGGGCTGACCGGGTCCACCTTC.

The chain employs TRBV10-3 and TRBJ1-6; D remains ambiguous. Deletions cut 6 bases from V and 12 bases from J, with 15 bases between. In germline, CDR1 is ENHRY, CDR2 SYGVKD. The CDR3 length is 13 residues. In DNA form, the CDR3 reads TGTGCCATCAGAGAAGGGCCACTGGGACCCCTCCACTTT. Translated, it gives CAIREGPLGPLHF.

V is TRBV7-2 and J is TRBJ2-7; D is ambiguous. Germline CDR1 is SGHTA and CDR2 is FQGNSA. The CDR3 covers 13 residues. V gave up 5 bases and J gave up 0 bases, with 8 bases separating them. The CDR3 DNA follows: TGTGCCAGCAGCACCTACAGCTCCTACGAGCAGTACTTC. Translating it yields CASSTYSSYEQYF.

The chain is built from TRBV4-1 and TRBJ2-5, with 11 positions matching TRBD2. Germline CDR1 is MGHRA and CDR2 is YSYEKL. J gave up 4 bases and V 4 bases, and 5 bases lay outside the gene matches. The CDR3 has 15 amino acids. Here the CDR3 reads CASSPIGLAGETQYF. The CDR3 DNA reads as TGCGCCAGCAGCCCGATAGGACTAGCGGGAGAGACCCAGTACTTC.

The CDR3: CASSLGQGIIYEQYF. The CDR3 DNA sequence: TGTGCCAGCAGCCTGGGACAGGGGATTATTTACGAGCAGTACTTC. The chain combines TRBV7-2 with TRBJ2-7; 10 nucleotides match TRBD1. Losses at the gene ends were 5 bases for V and 4 bases for J; bases not matched to a gene: 8. CDR3 length: 15 residues. Per germline, CDR1 SGHTA and CDR2 FQGNSA.

This rearrangement joins TRBV6-5 to TRBJ2-3; D is possibly TRBD1 (6 bases). The V gene lost 7 bases and the J gene lost 5 bases, with 10 bases spanning the gap. This CDR3 has 12 amino acids. Germline CDR1 and CDR2: MNHEY and SVGAGI. Here the CDR3 DNA reads TGTGCCAGCACCGTACAGGGAGATACGCAGTATTTT. It is translated as CASTVQGDTQYF.

The V gene is TRBV5-4, the J gene TRBJ2-1, with TRBD2 matching over 8 bases. Looked up from germline, CDR1 is SGHNT and CDR2 is YYREEE (reference sequence). This CDR3 contains 15 residues. With 5 bases clipped from V and 6 bases from J, the junction kept 10 bases outside the gene matches. The CDR3 spells CASSPGGATSNEQFF. The CDR3, as DNA: TGTGCCAGCAGTCCCGGGGGGGCAACGTCCAATGAGCAGTTCTTC.

The chain carries TRBV20-1 and TRBJ2-7; tentatively, D is TRBD1 (6 bases). The V gene's germline CDR1 is DFQATT and CDR2 SNEGSKA (reference sequence). V was trimmed by 8 bases and J by 7 bases, leaving 15 bases between them. The CDR3 is 11 amino acids. CDR3 nucleotides: TGCAGTTTGCACCCACAGGGTGAGCAGTACTTC. This encodes CSLHPQGEQYF.

Turning to this clone: This sample also contains other DNA sequences that code for the same CDR3. The rearrangement joins TRBV5-1 to TRBJ1-1, with D unclear. V was clipped by 0 bases and J by 1 base, with 10 bases between them. This CDR3 is 15 amino acids long. Germline values: CDR1 SGHRS, CDR2 YFSETQ. This CDR3 is CASSLAGEGNTEAFF. The CDR3 DNA follows: TGCGCCAGCAGCTTGGCCGGGGAGGGGAACACTGAAGCTTTCTTT.

About this clone: The sample has other DNA sequences that encode this CDR3 too. CDR3 nucleotides: TGCGCCAGCAGCTTGGGGTTGGGTCAGCCCCAGCATTTT. As protein: CASSLGLGQPQHF. The chain employs TRBV5-1 and TRBJ1-5; no reliable D call. The CDR3 is 13 residues long. The germline V and J ends were trimmed by 0 bases and 6 bases, with 7 bases remaining between them. The germline gives CDR1 SGHRS, CDR2 YFSETQ.

The V and J genes are TRBV9 and TRBJ2-1; D remains unclear. V gave up 0 bases and J gave up 7 bases, with 11 bases separating them. Per the germline V gene, CDR1 is SGDLS and CDR2 is YYNGEE. CDR3 length: 14 amino acids. CDR3 in amino acids: CASSVEGMRNEQFF. Written as DNA, the CDR3 is TGTGCCAGCAGCGTAGAAGGGATGAGAAATGAGCAGTTCTTC. Full variable domain (missing parts from reference TRBV9 and TRBJ2-1): DSGVTQTPKHLITATGQRVTLRCSPRSGDLSVYWYQQSLDQGLQFLIQYYNGEERAKGNILERFSAQQFPDLHSELNLSSLELGDSALYFCASSVEGMRNEQFFGPGTRLTVL.

The sample holds one count of this clone. This chain uses TRBV27 with TRBJ2-3, with D unclear. The CDR3 contains 14 residues. From germline, CDR1 is MNHEY and CDR2 SMNVEV (reference sequence). V gave up 3 bases and J gave up 4 bases, with 11 bases separating them. The CDR3 sequence is CASSFSSPPDTQYF. As DNA, the CDR3 is TGTGCCAGCAGTTTCTCCTCACCCCCAGATACGCAGTATTTT.

The genes are TRBV5-4 and TRBJ2-5; D perhaps matches TRBD1 (5 bases). V lost 5 bases to trimming and J lost 4 bases, with 18 bases between them. CDR1 is SGHNT and CDR2 is YYREEE in the germline V gene (reference sequence). The CDR3 runs 15 residues. CDR3 nucleotide sequence: TGTGCCAGCAGATCCGATGCAGGGTCTGCAGAGACCCAGTACTTC. Protein product: CASRSDAGSAETQYF.

The rearrangement joins TRBV5-4 to TRBJ2-2; TRBD2 matches 8 bases. With V trimmed by 2 bases and J by 3 bases, 3 bases remained unmatched. The germline V gene encodes CDR1 SGHNT and CDR2 YYREEE (reference sequence). This CDR3 is built from 15 residues. CDR3 in DNA: TGTGCCAGCAGCTTTCCGGGGGGGGACACCGGGGAGCTGTTTTTT. Translation gives CASSFPGGDTGELFF.

The V gene is TRBV19, the J gene TRBJ1-1; the match to TRBD1 covers 7 bases. The CDR3 runs to 16 residues. J was trimmed by 1 base and V by 5 bases; bases with no gene match: 10. Germline CDR1 is LNHDA and CDR2 is SQIVND (reference sequence). The CDR3 region is CASSQVLYRGNTEAFF. As DNA, the CDR3 is TGTGCCAGTAGTCAAGTCTTGTACAGGGGGAACACTGAAGCTTTCTTT.

The rearrangement uses TRBV7-2 and TRBJ2-5; TRBD1 matches at 7 bases. This CDR3 spans 13 amino acids. Germline V gene data show CDR1 as SGHTA and CDR2 as FQGNSA. V lost 6 bases and J lost 5; bases outside the gene matches: 6. The CDR3 DNA follows: TGTGCCAGCAGAAAGGGACAGTTTGAGACCCAGTACTTC. Its protein is CASRKGQFETQYF.